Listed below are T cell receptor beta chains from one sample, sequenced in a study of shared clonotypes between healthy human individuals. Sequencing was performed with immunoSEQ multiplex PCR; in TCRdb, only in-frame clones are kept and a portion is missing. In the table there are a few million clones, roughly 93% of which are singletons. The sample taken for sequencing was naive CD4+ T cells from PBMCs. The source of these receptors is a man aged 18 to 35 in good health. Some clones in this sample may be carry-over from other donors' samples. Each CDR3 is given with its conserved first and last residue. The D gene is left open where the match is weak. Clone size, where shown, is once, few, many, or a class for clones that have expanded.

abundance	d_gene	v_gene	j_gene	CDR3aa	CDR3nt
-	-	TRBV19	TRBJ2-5	CASRRTGTSQETQYF	TGTGCCAGTAGGCGTACCGGGACATCGCAAGAGACCCAGTACTTC
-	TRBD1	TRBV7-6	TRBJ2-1	CASSELWTGGNEQFF	TGTGCCAGCAGCGAACTCTGGACAGGGGGAAATGAGCAGTTCTTC
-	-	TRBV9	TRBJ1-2	CASSGEGYTF	TGTGCCAGCAGCGGGGAGGGCTACACCTTC
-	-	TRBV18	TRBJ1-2	CASSPPKVGTRKGGYTF	TGTGCCAGCTCACCACCCAAAGTGGGCACGCGAAAAGGGGGCTACACCTTC
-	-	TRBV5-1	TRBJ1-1	CASSKGHLRGLNTEAFF	TGCGCCAGCAGCAAGGGTCACCTTAGGGGTTTGAACACTGAAGCTTTCTTT
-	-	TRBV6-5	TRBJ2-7	CASSYASEQYF	TGTGCCAGCAGTTATGCATCCGAGCAGTACTTC
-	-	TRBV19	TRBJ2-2	CASEGAANTGELFF	TGTGCCAGCGAAGGGGCAGCAAACACCGGGGAGCTGTTTTTT
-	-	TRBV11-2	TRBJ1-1	CASSFGSLRTEAFF	TGTGCCAGCAGCTTTGGAAGCCTTAGGACTGAAGCTTTCTTT
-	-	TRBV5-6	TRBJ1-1	CASSFRQGSMGAFF	TGTGCCAGCAGCTTCCGCCAGGGCTCGATGGGGGCTTTCTTT
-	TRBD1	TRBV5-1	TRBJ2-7	CASRGTGEANEQYF	TGCGCCAGCAGGGGGACAGGGGAGGCGAACGAGCAGTACTTC
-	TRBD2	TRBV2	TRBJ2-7	CASSESLAEVYEQYF	TGTGCCAGCAGTGAAAGTCTAGCGGAAGTTTACGAGCAGTACTTC
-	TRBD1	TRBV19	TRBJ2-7	CASSIDRGRGAQYF	TGTGCCAGTAGTATCGACAGGGGGCGAGGAGCACAGTACTTC
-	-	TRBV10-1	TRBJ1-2	CASSPDSTNYGYTF	TGCGCCAGCAGTCCGGACAGTACTAACTATGGCTACACCTTC
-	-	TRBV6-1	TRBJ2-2	CASSEGGKRARTGELFF	TGTGCCAGCAGTGAAGGAGGGAAGAGGGCCCGGACCGGGGAGCTGTTTTTT
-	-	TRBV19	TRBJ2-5	CASSKNQETQYF	TGTGCCAGTAGTAAAAACCAAGAGACCCAGTACTTC
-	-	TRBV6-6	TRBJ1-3	CASSNSGGSGNTIYF	TGTGCCAGCAGCAATTCAGGAGGGAGTGGAAACACCATATATTTT
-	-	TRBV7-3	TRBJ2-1	CASSLDQAVNEQFF	TGTGCCAGCAGCTTAGATCAAGCGGTTAATGAGCAGTTCTTC
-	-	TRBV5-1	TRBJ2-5	CASSVGRPQETQYF	TGCGCCAGCAGCGTGGGACGGCCCCAAGAGACCCAGTACTTC
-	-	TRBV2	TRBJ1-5	CASSEARAPQHF	TGTGCCAGCAGTGAAGCGCGGGCCCCCCAGCATTTT
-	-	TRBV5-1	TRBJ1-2	CASSSLQGSYGYTF	TGCGCCAGCAGCTCCCTACAGGGTAGCTATGGCTACACCTTC
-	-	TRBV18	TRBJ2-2	CASSPREGTGELFF	TGTGCCAGCTCCCCAAGGGAAGGCACCGGGGAGCTGTTTTTT
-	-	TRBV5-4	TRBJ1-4	CASSLGSGNEKLFF	TGTGCCAGCAGCTTGGGGTCGGGTAATGAAAAACTGTTTTTT
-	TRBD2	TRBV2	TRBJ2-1	CASSQRGPSYNEQFF	TGTGCCAGCAGTCAGCGGGGGCCCTCCTACAATGAGCAGTTCTTC
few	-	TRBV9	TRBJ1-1	CASSARIGNTEAFF	TGTGCCAGCAGCGCCCGGATAGGGAACACTGAAGCTTTCTTT
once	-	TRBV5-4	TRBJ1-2	CASSPPLWQPGGGYTF	TGTGCCAGCAGCCCCCCTTTGTGGCAGCCTGGGGGTGGCTACACCTTC
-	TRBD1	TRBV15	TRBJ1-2	CATNLLRDSRNGYTF	TGTGCCACCAATCTTCTGAGGGACAGTCGGAATGGCTACACCTTC
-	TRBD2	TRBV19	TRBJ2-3	CASRTSGGDTQYF	TGTGCCAGCAGGACTAGCGGTGGAGATACGCAGTATTTT
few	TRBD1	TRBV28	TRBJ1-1	CASSSFPGQAGSTEAFF	TGTGCCAGCAGTTCATTCCCCGGACAGGCGGGTTCCACTGAAGCTTTCTTT